A single sample gave rise to the 14 T cell receptor beta chains below, sequenced in a study of blood T cell repertoires in COVID-19. Some clones are missing from TCRdb's copy, which holds only in-frame ones; the method was immunoSEQ multiplex PCR. The table includes 70,000 to 90,000 clones, around 80% detected once. Sequenced input: peripheral blood. The receptors shown here come from a woman over 75 with acute or convalescent COVID-19.

V and J are TRBV4-1 and TRBJ1-2; TRBD1 is a possible D gene (5 bases). This CDR3 region has 14 residues. CDR1 is MGHRA, CDR2 YSYEKL, per germline. Trimming left V 0 bases short and J 4 bases short, with 9 bases between. The CDR3 region has the DNA TGCGCCAGCAGCCAAGATCAGGGCGGCTATGGCTACACCTTC. Translation: CASSQDQGGYGYTF.

This clone has a handful of counts. The CDR3 DNA sequence: TGCAGCGCTGCAGGGATTTCAGAGACCCAGTACTTC. It yields the protein CSAAGISETQYF. V gene TRBV29-1 combines with J gene TRBJ2-5, with D perhaps matching TRBD1 (5 bases). From germline, CDR1 is SQVTM and CDR2 ANQGSEA. The CDR3 extends over 12 amino acids. Trimming shortened V by 7 bases and J by 4 bases, and 13 bases separated the two germline ends.

This chain links TRBV18 with TRBJ2-7, with D possibly matching TRBD2 (7 bases). This CDR3 comprises 14 residues. Trimming pared 4 bases from V and 5 bases from J, leaving 15 bases between. Germline V gene sequence: CDR1 KGHSH, CDR2 LQKENI. Here the CDR3 reads CASSLGGPFDEQYF. In nucleotides, the CDR3 is TGTGCCAGCTCACTCGGGGGGCCGTTCGACGAGCAGTACTTC. Filled out from reference TRBV18 and TRBJ2-7, the complete variable domain reads NAGVMQNPRHLVRRRGQEARLRCSPMKGHSHVYWYRQLPEEGLKFMVYLQKENIIDESGMPKERFSAEFPKEGPSILRIQQVVRGDSAAYFCASSLGGPFDEQYFGPGTRLTVT.

The chain uses TRBV5-1 and TRBJ1-1; 8 bases match TRBD1. CDR3 size: 15 residues. Trimming took 0 bases from V and 10 from J; bases not matched to a gene: 11. Germline CDR1 SGHRS, CDR2 YFSETQ. CDR3 in amino acids: CASSLELDRARGAFF. In DNA, the CDR3 is TGCGCCAGCAGCTTGGAGTTGGACAGGGCTCGAGGAGCTTTCTTT.

The chain combines TRBV2 with TRBJ2-1, with D tentatively TRBD2 (6 bases). Germline lookup yields CDR1 SNHLY and CDR2 FYNNEI. V shed 10 bases and J shed 3 bases, with 16 bases lying between them. The CDR3 is made up of 14 amino acids. CDR3 sequence reads: CATLWGELYNEQFF. The CDR3 DNA reads TGTGCCACTCTGTGGGGGGAGCTCTACAATGAGCAGTTCTTC.

V and J are TRBV23-1 and TRBJ1-4; the D is unclear. TRBV23-1 is assigned to the ORF class and has an uncertain function. This CDR3 contains 15 residues. The V gene lost 7 bases and the J gene lost 3 bases, with 15 bases spanning the gap. The CDR3 coding sequence is TGCGCCAGCACCTCCGGAGGTCTGCCTAATGAAAAACTGTTTTTT. Protein: CASTSGGLPNEKLFF.

This clone showed up just a few times. The chain carries TRBV6-5 and TRBJ1-1, with D perhaps matching TRBD1 (5 bases). The V gene lost 8 bases and the J gene lost 1 base, with 14 bases spanning the gap. CDR3 length equals 14 residues. CDR1 MNHEY and CDR2 SVGAGI come from the germline V gene. For the CDR3, the DNA is TGTGCCAGCGAGAACGGGGGTCCGAACACTGAAGCTTTCTTT. Protein: CASENGGPNTEAFF.

Written as DNA, the CDR3 is TGTGCCAGCAGCCAAACCGGGGAGCTGTTTTTT. The encoded protein is CASSQTGELFF. This chain joins TRBV5-5 and TRBJ2-2, with D hard to call. CDR3 size: 11 residues. Germline CDR1 SGHKS, CDR2 YYEKEE (reference sequence). V dropped 4 bases and J dropped 5 bases, with 3 bases sitting between them.

The chain has TRBV7-9 and TRBJ2-7, with 7 nucleotides matching TRBD2. The CDR3 totals 15 residues. Germline V gene lookup returns CDR1 SEHNR and CDR2 FQNEAQ (reference sequence). The J segment lost 4 bases and the V segment lost 1 base, leaving 7 bases of the junction unmatched. CDR3 DNA: TGTGCCAGCAGCTTAGTCGGACTAGAGAGGTACGAGCAGTACTTC. It is translated as CASSLVGLERYEQYF.

V is TRBV7-9 and J is TRBJ2-3, with a possible D match to TRBD1 (6 bases). Trimming shortened V by 3 bases and J by 1 base, and 11 bases separated the two germline ends. Germline assignment: CDR1 SEHNR and CDR2 FQNEAQ (reference sequence). CDR3 length: 15 amino acids. CDR3 sequence (DNA): TGTGCCAGCAGCTTTCTGCCAGGGGGCACAGATACGCAGTATTTT. Its translation: CASSFLPGGTDTQYF.

The chain has TRBV5-1 and TRBJ1-1, with a weak D call TRBD1 (5 bases). CDR3 length equals 14 residues. From germline, CDR1 is SGHRS and CDR2 YFSETQ. V was pared by 5 bases and J by 1 base, with 12 bases between. CDR3 protein: CASSSTQANTEAFF. Here the CDR3 DNA reads TGCGCCAGCAGTTCCACACAGGCGAACACTGAAGCTTTCTTT.

J is TRBJ2-7 and V is TRBV27; 7 nucleotides line up with TRBD1. The CDR3 covers 16 residues. The trim removed 3 bases at V and 0 bases at J, leaving 8 bases unmatched. Germline-derived CDR1 and CDR2 are MNHEY and SMNVEV (reference sequence). The CDR3, as DNA: TGTGCCAGCAGTTTTCTAATTGGGACAGCCTCCTACGAGCAGTACTTC. Translating it yields CASSFLIGTASYEQYF.

This rearrangement joins TRBV11-2 to TRBJ1-1; 7 positions match TRBD1. In germline, CDR1 is SGHAT, CDR2 FQNNGV. The CDR3 spans 11 residues. With V trimmed by 3 bases and J by 11 bases, 3 bases remained unmatched. CDR3 protein: CASSFRGKAFF. The DNA for the CDR3 is TGTGCCAGCAGCTTCAGGGGGAAGGCTTTCTTT. The full variable domain, its missing parts supplied by reference TRBV11-2 and TRBJ1-1, is EAGVAQSPRYKIIEKRQSVAFWCNPISGHATLYWYQQILGQGPKLLIQFQNNGVVDDSQLPKDRFSAERLKGVDSTLKIQPAKLEDSAVYLCASSFRGKAFFGQGTRLTVV.

The chain is built from TRBV18 and TRBJ2-7; D perhaps matches TRBD1 (5 bases). The CDR3 covers 15 residues. CDR1 KGHSH and CDR2 LQKENI come from the germline V gene. With 3 bases removed from V and 3 bases from J, the gap between germline ends came to 15 bases. The CDR3 region has the DNA TGTGCCAGCTCACCTGAATTCGCCCAGGGCTACGAGCAGTACTTC. Residues: CASSPEFAQGYEQYF.